This TCR beta chain was profiled in a study of blood T cell repertoires in COVID-19. Study background: PBMCs, B-cell-depleted T cells, or T cells were the source of the cDNA or gDNA that made up the material.

Sequencing was performed with immunoSEQ multiplex PCR; in TCRdb, only in-frame clones are kept and a portion is missing. Of roughly 200,000 clones listed, about 86% are singletons. Germline V lookup: CDR1 MNHEY, CDR2 SVGAGI. V was trimmed by 6 bases and J by 0 bases, leaving 12 bases between them. This CDR3 spans 15 amino acids. V and J are TRBV6-5 and TRBJ1-5, with D possibly being TRBD1 (6 bases). The sequence was obtained from a woman between 18 and 29 years old who had recovered from COVID-19. Specimen: peripheral blood. The CDR3, as DNA: TGTGCCAGCAGACTCGGACAGTATAGCAATCAGCCCCAGCATTTT. This sequence encodes CASRLGQYSNQPQHF.